This T cell receptor (beta chain) was profiled in a study of T cells in Graves' hyperthyroidism and ophthalmopathy. Study-wide findings and caveats: Model output signaled ophthalmopathy a median approximately 6 months ahead of onset.

TCR beta CDR3 sequences were amplified from RNA transcripts. The HTBI primer set was used in a first-round RT-PCR of the TCR CDR3. TCRdb recomputed calls from the multiplex PCR reads with MiXCR, one row per CDR3 protein. The sample yields a few hundred thousand distinct CDR3 sequences, 15% to 20% seen once. The CDR3 spans 16 residues. Trimming took 0 bases from V and 4 from J, leaving 10 bases between them. CDR1 is SGHAT, CDR2 FQNNGV, per germline. This clonotype has only a few counts. The antigen remains undetermined. Material: blood. The V gene is TRBV11-2, the J gene TRBJ1-6, with D unclear. The receptor was derived from a man between 18 and 35 years old with Graves' ophthalmopathy. CDR3 nucleotide sequence: TGTGCCAGCAGCTTAGACCGGGCACCTTATAATTCACCCCTCCACTTT. Protein: CASSLDRAPYNSPLHF.